The 7 T cell receptor beta chains below all came from one sample that was sequenced in a study of blood T cell repertoires in COVID-19. Libraries were prepared by immunoSEQ multiplex PCR; TCRdb keeps only in-frame clonotypes and omits some of them. The top ten hold around 2.7% of the sample, which has approximately 170,000 clones, just under 85% seen once. The source material was peripheral blood. The receptors were sampled from a woman older than 75 with COVID-19, enrolled during active disease.

V is TRBV19 and J is TRBJ2-7; 11 positions match TRBD2. V lost 3 bases, J lost 7 bases, and 14 bases stayed unmatched. The CDR3 is 17 residues long. From germline, CDR1 is LNHDA and CDR2 SQIVND (reference sequence). The DNA of the CDR3 is TGTGCCAGTAGTATGGGTGGCCTAGCGGGAGGCCTGAGGGAGCAGTACTTC. Amino acid sequence: CASSMGGLAGGLREQYF.

V gene TRBV2 combines with J gene TRBJ1-1; no clear D gene. Germline V gives CDR1 SNHLY, CDR2 FYNNEI. Trimming shortened V by 8 bases and J by 0 bases, and 10 bases separated the two germline ends. CDR3 length: 13 residues. The CDR3 coding sequence is TGTGCCAGCGGAGGCAGAATGAACACTGAAGCTTTCTTT. It is translated as CASGGRMNTEAFF.

J is TRBJ1-2 and V is TRBV6-5, with TRBD1 as a possible D gene (6 bases). V gave up 0 bases and J gave up 8 bases, with 13 bases separating them. Germline V gene sequence: CDR1 MNHEY, CDR2 SVGAGI. The CDR3 is made up of 14 amino acids. CDR3 bases: TGTGCCAGCAGTTACTCGGCAGGGGTTGGCGGCTACACCTTC. It translates to CASSYSAGVGGYTF.

The rearrangement joins TRBV15 to TRBJ1-2; TRBD1 matches at 8 bases. The CDR3 has 16 amino acids. V gave up 5 bases and J gave up 3 bases; unmatched junction bases: 11. Germline lookup yields CDR1 LNHNV and CDR2 YYDKDF (reference sequence). The CDR3 spells CATSPRRGQGDYGYTF. The CDR3 DNA reads TGTGCCACCAGCCCCCGCCGAGGACAGGGAGACTATGGCTACACCTTC.

The chain couples TRBV27 to TRBJ1-1; 8 nucleotides agree with TRBD1. CDR1 and CDR2 from the germline V gene are MNHEY and SMNVEV (reference sequence). The V segment lost 5 bases and the J segment 1 base; nucleotides outside the gene matches: 3. The CDR3 is 14 amino acids. DNA for the CDR3: TGTGCCAGCAGTATCGACAGGGGGAACACTGAAGCTTTCTTT. Encoded protein: CASSIDRGNTEAFF.

The chain joins TRBV5-1 to TRBJ2-3; 15 bases align to TRBD2. This CDR3 contains 16 residues. CDR1 is SGHRS, CDR2 YFSETQ, per germline. V was pared by 1 base and J by 6 bases, with 3 bases of the junction left unmatched. CDR3 DNA sequence: TGCGCCAGCAGCTTGTTCGGACTAGCGGGAGGGGATACGCAGTATTTT. Translated: CASSLFGLAGGDTQYF. The full variable domain, completed using reference TRBV5-1 and TRBJ2-3, is KAGVTQTPRYLIKTRGQQVTLSCSPISGHRSVSWYQQTPGQGLQFLFEYFSETQRNKGNFPGRFSGRQFSNSRSEMNVSTLELGDSALYLCASSLFGLAGGDTQYFGPGTRLTVL.

V gene TRBV28 combines with J gene TRBJ2-5, with D maybe TRBD2 (6 bases). CDR1 and CDR2 from the germline V gene are MDHEN and SYDVKM. The CDR3 extends over 15 amino acids. V was shortened by 4 bases and J by 5 bases, with 17 bases between the two germline ends. CDR3 DNA sequence: TGTGCCAGCAGTTCCTCCCTGGGGACTCTCGAGACCCAGTACTTC. The encoded protein is CASSSSLGTLETQYF.